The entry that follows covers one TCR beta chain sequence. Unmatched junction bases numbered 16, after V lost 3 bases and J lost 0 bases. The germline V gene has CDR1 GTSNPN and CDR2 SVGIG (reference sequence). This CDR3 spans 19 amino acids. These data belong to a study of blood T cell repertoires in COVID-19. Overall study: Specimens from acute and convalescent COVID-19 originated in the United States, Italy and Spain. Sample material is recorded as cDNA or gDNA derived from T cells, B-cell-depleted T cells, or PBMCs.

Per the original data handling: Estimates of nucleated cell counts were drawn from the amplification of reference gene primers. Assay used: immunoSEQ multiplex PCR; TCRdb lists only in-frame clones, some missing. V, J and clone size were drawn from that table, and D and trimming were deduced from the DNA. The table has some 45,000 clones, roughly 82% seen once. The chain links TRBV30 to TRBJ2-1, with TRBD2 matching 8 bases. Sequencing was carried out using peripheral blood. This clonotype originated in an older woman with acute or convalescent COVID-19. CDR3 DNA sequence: TGTGCCTGGAGACTAGGCGGGGGGCAGGCGGCGAGCTCCTACAATGAGCAGTTCTTC. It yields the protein CAWRLGGGQAASSYNEQFF. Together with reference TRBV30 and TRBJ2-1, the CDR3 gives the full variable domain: SQTIHQWPATLVQPVGSPLSLECTVEGTSNPNLYWYRQAAGRGLQLLFYSVGIGQISSEVPQNLSASRPQDRQFILSSKKLLLSDSGFYLCAWRLGGGQAASSYNEQFFGPGTRLTVL.